This T cell receptor beta chain was captured by sequencing in a study of T cells in Graves' hyperthyroidism and ophthalmopathy. Study overall: Sampling of peripheral blood happened at initial diagnosis, prior to any treatment. The study, taken as a whole, reports: Expanded thyroid clonotypes (above 0.001) were mostly also found in blood.

From RNA transcripts, TCR beta CDR3 regions were amplified. Carried out on the TCR CDR3, a first-round RT-PCR used the HTBI primer set. TCRdb recomputed calls from the multiplex PCR reads with MiXCR, one row per CDR3 protein. Here the sample spans 300,000 to 450,000 distinct CDR3 sequences, 15% to 20% being singletons. Disease lasting under 3 months, a NOSPECS grade of at least 4, and a Clinical Activity Score of at least 3 were features of the ophthalmopathy patients. The study based diagnoses on clinical symptoms, serum thyroxine and TRAb, thyroid ultrasound and orbital computed tomography. The CDR3 is 17 amino acids. The trim removed 6 bases at V and 7 bases at J, leaving 15 bases unmatched. Germline CDR1 ENHRY, CDR2 SYGVKD. This clonotype was seen repeatedly, ten times or more. The antigen remains unidentified.

Sequenced material: blood. V is TRBV10-3 and J is TRBJ1-6; 7 nucleotides agree with TRBD1. The source is a woman aged 40-49 years with Graves' ophthalmopathy. The CDR3 loop is CAISPSPSDRRNSPLHF. The CDR3, as DNA: TGTGCCATCAGCCCGAGCCCATCGGACAGGAGAAATTCACCCCTCCACTTT.